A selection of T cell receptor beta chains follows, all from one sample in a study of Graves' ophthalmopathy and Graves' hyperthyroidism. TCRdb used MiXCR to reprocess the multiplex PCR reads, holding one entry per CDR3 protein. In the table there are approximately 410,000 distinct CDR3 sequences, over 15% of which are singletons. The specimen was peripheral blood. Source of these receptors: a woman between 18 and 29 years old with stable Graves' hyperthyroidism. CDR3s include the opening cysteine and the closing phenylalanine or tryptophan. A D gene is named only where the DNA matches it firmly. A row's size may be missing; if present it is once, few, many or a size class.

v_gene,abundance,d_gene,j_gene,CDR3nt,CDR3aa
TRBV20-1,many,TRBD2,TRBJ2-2,TGCAGTGCTAGAGATACTAGGACTAGAGTTACCGGGGAGCTGTTTTTT,CSARDTRTRVTGELFF
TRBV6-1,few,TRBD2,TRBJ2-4,TGTGCCAGCAGTGAACCCGCTAGCGGGCTAGCCAAAAACATTCAGTACTTC,CASSEPASGLAKNIQYF
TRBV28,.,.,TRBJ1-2,TGTGCCAGCGCTCTTAGGGGTTATGGCTACACCTTC,CASALRGYGYTF
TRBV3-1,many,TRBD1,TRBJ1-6,TGTGCCAGCAGCCTACAGACAGGGGTGGGGAATTCACCCCTCCACTTT,CASSLQTGVGNSPLHF
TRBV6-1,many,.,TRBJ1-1,TGTGCCAGCAGTGACTGGGGGGGGACTGAAGCTTTCTTT,CASSDWGGTEAFF
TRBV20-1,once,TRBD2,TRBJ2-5,TGCAGTGCTAGACCTGATAGCGGGGGACAAGAGACCCAGTACTTC,CSARPDSGGQETQYF
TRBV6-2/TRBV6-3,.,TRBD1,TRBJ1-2,TGTGCCAGCAGTTTGGCCGGGACAGCTTGGGATGGCTACACCTTC,CASSLAGTAWDGYTF
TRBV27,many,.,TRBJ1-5,TGTGCCAGCAGTTTATCGGGGGGGGCAGGGGGCAATCAGCCCCAGCATTTT,CASSLSGGAGGNQPQHF
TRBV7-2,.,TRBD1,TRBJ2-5,TGTGCCAGCAGCTTAATGCAGGGGGCTTATGAGACCCAGTACTTC,CASSLMQGAYETQYF
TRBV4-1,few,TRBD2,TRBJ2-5,TGCGCCAGCAGCCCCGCCCCGGGTCTAGCGGGCGGTGGGGAGACCCAGTACTTC,CASSPAPGLAGGGETQYF
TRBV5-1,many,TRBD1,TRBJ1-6,TGCGCCAGCAGCTCGACAGGGCCCGGTAATTCACCCCTCCACTTT,CASSSTGPGNSPLHF
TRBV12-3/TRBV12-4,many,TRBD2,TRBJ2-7,TGTGCCAGCAGGCTTAGCGGGGGGGCGTCCTACGAGCAGTACTTC,CASRLSGGASYEQYF
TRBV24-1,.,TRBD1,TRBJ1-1,TGTGCCACCAGTGATGAGACAGGGAAAGCTTTCTTT,CATSDETGKAFF
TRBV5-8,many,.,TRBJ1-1,TGTGCCAGCAGCTTGGAAGGGACCCAACTCACTGAAGCTTTCTTT,CASSLEGTQLTEAFF
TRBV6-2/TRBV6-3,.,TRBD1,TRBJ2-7,TGTGCCAGTCGACAGGGTTCCATCTACGAGCAGTACTTC,CASRQGSIYEQYF
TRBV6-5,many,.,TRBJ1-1,TGTGCCAGCAGGCCAGTCGGTGAGGCCTCGAACACTGAAGCTTTCTTT,CASRPVGEASNTEAFF